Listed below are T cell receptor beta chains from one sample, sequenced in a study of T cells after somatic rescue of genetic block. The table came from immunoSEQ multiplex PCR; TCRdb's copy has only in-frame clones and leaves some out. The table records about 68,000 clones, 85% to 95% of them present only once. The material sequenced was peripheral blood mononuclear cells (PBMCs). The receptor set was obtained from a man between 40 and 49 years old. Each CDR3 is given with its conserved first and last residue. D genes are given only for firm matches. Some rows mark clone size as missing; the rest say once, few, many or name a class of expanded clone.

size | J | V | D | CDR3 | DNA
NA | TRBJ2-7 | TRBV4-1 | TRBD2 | CASSPAGLESHYEQYF | TGCGCCAGCAGCCCCGCCGGACTAGAATCGCACTACGAGCAGTACTTC
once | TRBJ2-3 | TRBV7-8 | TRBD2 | CATGQVAGGPRRYF | TGTGCCACGGGGCAAGTAGCGGGAGGGCCAAGGCGATATTTT
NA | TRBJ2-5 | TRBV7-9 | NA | CASSLGARQETQYF | TGTGCCAGCAGCTTAGGCGCTAGACAAGAGACCCAGTACTTC
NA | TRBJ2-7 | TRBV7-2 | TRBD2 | CASSPRRGRLYEQYF | TGTGCCAGCAGCCCCCGGCGCGGGAGGCTTTACGAGCAGTACTTC
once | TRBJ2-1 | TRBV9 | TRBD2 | CASSVTSGRANEQFF | TGTGCCAGCAGCGTGACTAGCGGGAGGGCTAATGAGCAGTTCTTC
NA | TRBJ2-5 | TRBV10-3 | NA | CAISETGTNGGEQYF | TGTGCCATCAGTGAGACCGGGACAAATGGAGGGGAGCAGTACTTC
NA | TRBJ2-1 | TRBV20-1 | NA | CSASFTEQFF | TGCAGTGCTAGTTTTACTGAGCAGTTCTTC
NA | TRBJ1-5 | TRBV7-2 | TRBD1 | CASGVTGDQPQHF | TGTGCCAGCGGGGTGACAGGGGACCAGCCCCAGCATTTT
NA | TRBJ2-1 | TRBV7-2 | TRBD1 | CASSLGNQGARWGEQFF | TGTGCCAGCAGCTTAGGAAATCAGGGGGCGCGGTGGGGTGAGCAGTTCTTC
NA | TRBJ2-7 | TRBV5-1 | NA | CASSLHHGRQTYEQYF | TGCGCCAGCAGCTTACACCACGGGCGGCAGACCTACGAGCAGTACTTC
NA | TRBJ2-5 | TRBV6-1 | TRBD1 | CASSPLTGGVETQYF | TGTGCCAGCAGCCCCTTGACAGGGGGGGTGGAGACCCAGTACTTC
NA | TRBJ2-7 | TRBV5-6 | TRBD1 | CASTQGTAHYEQYF | TGTGCCAGCACCCAAGGGACAGCCCACTACGAGCAGTACTTC
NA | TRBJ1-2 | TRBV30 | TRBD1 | CAWSRRDRDSYGYTF | TGTGCCTGGAGTAGGCGAGACAGGGATTCCTATGGCTACACCTTC
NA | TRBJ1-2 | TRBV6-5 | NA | CASRKGRGHSNGYTF | TGTGCCAGCCGCAAAGGGAGGGGCCATTCCAATGGCTACACCTTC
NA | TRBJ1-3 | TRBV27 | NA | CASSLSATGNTIYF | TGTGCCAGCAGTCTTAGCGCTACCGGGAACACCATATATTTT
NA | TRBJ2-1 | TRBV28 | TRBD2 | CASSLPPPSGPRTSRQFF | TGTGCCAGCAGTTTGCCCCCGCCTAGCGGACCACGCACCTCCCGCCAGTTCTTC
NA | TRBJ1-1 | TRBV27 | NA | CASSFGPWDTEAFF | TGTGCCAGCAGTTTCGGTCCCTGGGACACTGAAGCTTTCTTT
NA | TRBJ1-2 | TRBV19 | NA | CASSIMGGYGYTF | TGTGCCAGTAGTATCATGGGAGGCTATGGCTACACCTTC
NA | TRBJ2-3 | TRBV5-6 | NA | CASSFQVTDTQYF | TGTGCCAGCAGCTTTCAGGTGACAGATACGCAGTATTTT
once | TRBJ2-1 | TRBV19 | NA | CASSADRFYRNEQFF | TGTGCCAGTAGTGCTGACAGATTTTACCGCAATGAGCAGTTCTTC
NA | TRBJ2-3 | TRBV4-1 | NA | CASSQDQGGWAPDTQYF | TGCGCCAGCAGCCAAGATCAAGGGGGTTGGGCCCCAGATACGCAGTATTTT
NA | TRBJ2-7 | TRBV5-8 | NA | CASSWAWSGSYEQYF | TGTGCCAGCAGCTGGGCTTGGTCGGGATCCTACGAGCAGTACTTC
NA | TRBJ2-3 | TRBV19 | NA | CASSIVGGPSVDTQYF | TGTGCCAGTAGTATAGTTGGGGGCCCCTCTGTAGATACGCAGTATTTT
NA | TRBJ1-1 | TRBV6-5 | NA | CASSHASDEAFF | TGTGCCAGCAGCCACGCCTCAGATGAAGCTTTCTTT
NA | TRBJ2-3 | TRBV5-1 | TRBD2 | CASSLNTGGADTQYF | TGCGCCAGCAGCTTGAATACGGGAGGCGCAGATACGCAGTATTTT
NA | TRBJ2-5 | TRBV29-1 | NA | CSVDARGKKTQYF | TGCAGCGTTGATGCACGGGGAAAGAAGACCCAGTACTTC
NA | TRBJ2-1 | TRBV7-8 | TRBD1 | CASSLWRDRGHNEQFF | TGTGCCAGCAGCTTATGGCGGGACAGGGGGCACAATGAGCAGTTCTTC
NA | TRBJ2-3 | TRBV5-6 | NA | CASSPGRGWNTQYF | TGTGCCAGCAGCCCTGGCAGGGGATGGAATACGCAGTATTTT
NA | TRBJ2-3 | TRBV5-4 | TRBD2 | CASSGPGLAGDTQYF | TGTGCCAGCAGCGGTCCGGGACTAGCTGGAGATACGCAGTATTTT
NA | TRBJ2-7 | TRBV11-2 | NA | CASSLEGRVSEQYF | TGTGCCAGCAGCTTGGAGGGACGAGTCTCCGAGCAGTACTTC
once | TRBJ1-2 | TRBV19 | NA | CASDPGLGLANYGYTF | TGTGCCTCCGATCCGGGTCTTGGGTTAGCTAACTATGGCTACACCTTC
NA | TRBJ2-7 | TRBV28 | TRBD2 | CASSLLAGLAGPYEQYF | TGTGCCAGCAGTTTACTTGCGGGACTAGCGGGTCCCTACGAGCAGTACTTC
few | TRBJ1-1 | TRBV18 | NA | CASSHDRREAFF | TGTGCCAGCTCACACGACAGGCGAGAAGCTTTCTTT
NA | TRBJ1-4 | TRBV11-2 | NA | CASSLGDAPLGDINEKLFF | TGTGCCAGCAGCTTAGGAGATGCCCCCTTGGGGGACATTAATGAAAAACTGTTTTTT
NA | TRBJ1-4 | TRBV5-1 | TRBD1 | CASSLGAGGHMGEKLFF | TGCGCCAGCAGCTTGGGGGCAGGGGGCCACATGGGGGAAAAACTGTTTTTT
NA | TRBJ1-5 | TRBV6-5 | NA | CASSYSIGSNQPQHF | TGTGCCAGCAGTTACTCGATTGGGAGCAATCAGCCCCAGCATTTT
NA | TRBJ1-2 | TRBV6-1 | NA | CASSGLRAGYTF | TGTGCCAGCAGTGGCCTGAGGGCTGGCTACACCTTC
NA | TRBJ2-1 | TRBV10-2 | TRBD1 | CASRDRGIYNEQFF | TGCGCCAGCAGAGACAGGGGGATATACAATGAGCAGTTCTTC
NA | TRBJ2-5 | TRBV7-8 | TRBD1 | CASSLGYDRGRETQYF | TGTGCCAGCAGCTTAGGTTATGACAGGGGGCGTGAGACCCAGTACTTC
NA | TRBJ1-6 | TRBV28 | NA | CASRQTGFSYNSPLHF | TGTGCCAGCAGGCAAACAGGATTCTCCTATAATTCACCCCTCCACTTT
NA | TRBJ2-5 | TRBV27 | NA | CASSLRDGLQETQYF | TGTGCCAGCAGCCTCCGGGACGGGTTACAAGAGACCCAGTACTTC
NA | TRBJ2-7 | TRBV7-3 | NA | CASSFRTRAHEQYF | TGTGCCAGCAGCTTTAGGACCAGGGCCCACGAGCAGTACTTC